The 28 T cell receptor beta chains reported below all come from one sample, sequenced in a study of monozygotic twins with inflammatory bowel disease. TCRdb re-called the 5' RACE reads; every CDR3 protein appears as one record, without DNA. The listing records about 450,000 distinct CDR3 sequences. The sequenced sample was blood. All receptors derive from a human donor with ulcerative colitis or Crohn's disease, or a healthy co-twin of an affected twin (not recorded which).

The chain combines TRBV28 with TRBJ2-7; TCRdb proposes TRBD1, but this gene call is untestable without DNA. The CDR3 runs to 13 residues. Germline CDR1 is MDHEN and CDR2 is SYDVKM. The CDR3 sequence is CASSLAGILTFYF. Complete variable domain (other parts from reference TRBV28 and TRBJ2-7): DVKVTQSSRYLVKRTGEKVFLECVQDMDHENMFWYRQDPGLGLRLIYFSYDVKMKEKGDIPEGYSVSREKKERFSLILESASTNQTSMYLCASSLAGILTFYFGPGTRLTVT.

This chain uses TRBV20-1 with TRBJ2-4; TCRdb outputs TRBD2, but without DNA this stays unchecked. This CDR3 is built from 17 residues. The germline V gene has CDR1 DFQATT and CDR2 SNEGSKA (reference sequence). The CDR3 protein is CSARVEGLAGAKNIQYF.

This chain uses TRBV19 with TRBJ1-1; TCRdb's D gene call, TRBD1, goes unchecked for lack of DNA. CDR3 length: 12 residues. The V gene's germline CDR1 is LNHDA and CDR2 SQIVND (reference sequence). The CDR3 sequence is CASRNLGAGAFF.

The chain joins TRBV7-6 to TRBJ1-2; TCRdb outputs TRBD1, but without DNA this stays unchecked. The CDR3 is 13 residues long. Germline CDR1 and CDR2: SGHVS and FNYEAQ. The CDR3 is CASTDDRDYGYTF.

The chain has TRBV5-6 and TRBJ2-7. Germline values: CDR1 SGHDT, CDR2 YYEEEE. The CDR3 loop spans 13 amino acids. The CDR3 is CASSSGPLYEQYF.

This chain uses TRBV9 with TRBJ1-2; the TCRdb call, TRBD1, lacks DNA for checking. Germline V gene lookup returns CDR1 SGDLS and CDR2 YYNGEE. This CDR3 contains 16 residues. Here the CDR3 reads CASSSQDRVANYGYTF.

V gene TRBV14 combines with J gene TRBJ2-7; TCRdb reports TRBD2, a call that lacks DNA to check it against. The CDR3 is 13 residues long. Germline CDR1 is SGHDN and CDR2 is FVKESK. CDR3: CASSLGLGYEQYF. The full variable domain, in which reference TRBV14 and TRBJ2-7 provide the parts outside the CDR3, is EAGVTQFPSHSVIEKGQTVTLRCDPISGHDNLYWYRRVMGKEIKFLLHFVKESKQDESGMPNNRFLAERTGGTYSTLKVQPAELEDSGVYFCASSLGLGYEQYFGPGTRLTVT.

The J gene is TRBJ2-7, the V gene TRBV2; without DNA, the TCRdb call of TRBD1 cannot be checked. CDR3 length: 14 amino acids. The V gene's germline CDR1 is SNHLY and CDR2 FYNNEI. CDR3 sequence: CASTAGTGGGEQYF.

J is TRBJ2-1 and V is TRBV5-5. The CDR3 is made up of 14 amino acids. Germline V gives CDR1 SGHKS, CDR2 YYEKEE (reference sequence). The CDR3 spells CASEETASYNEQFF. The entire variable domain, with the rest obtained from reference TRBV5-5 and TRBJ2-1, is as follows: DAGVTQSPTHLIKTRGQQVTLRCSPISGHKSVSWYQQVLGQGPQFIFQYYEKEERGRGNFPDRFSARQFPNYSSELNVNALLLGDSALYLCASEETASYNEQFFGPGTRLTVL.

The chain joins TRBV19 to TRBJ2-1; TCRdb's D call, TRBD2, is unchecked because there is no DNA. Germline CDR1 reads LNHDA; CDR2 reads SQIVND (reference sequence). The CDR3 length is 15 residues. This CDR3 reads CASSIGLADYNEQFF.

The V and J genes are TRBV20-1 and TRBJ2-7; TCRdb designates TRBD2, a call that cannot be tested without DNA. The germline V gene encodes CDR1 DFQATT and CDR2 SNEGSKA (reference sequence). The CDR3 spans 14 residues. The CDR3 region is CSATRASGGSEQYF.

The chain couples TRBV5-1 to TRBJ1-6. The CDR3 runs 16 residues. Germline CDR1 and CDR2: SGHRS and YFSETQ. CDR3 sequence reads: CASSPTWDSYNSPLHF.

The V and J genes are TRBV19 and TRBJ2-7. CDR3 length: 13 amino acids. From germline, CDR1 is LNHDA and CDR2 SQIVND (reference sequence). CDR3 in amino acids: CASSIATIYEQYF.

The CDR3 protein is CASSLATTSGYEQYF. The chain recombines TRBV7-2 with TRBJ2-7; TCRdb gives TRBD2 as the D gene, but with no DNA this cannot be confirmed. There are 15 residues in the CDR3. Germline-derived CDR1 and CDR2 are SGHTA and FQGNSA.

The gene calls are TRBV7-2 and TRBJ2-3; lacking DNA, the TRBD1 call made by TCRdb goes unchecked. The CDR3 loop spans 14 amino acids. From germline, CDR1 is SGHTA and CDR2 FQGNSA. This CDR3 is CASRSGQGTDTQYF.

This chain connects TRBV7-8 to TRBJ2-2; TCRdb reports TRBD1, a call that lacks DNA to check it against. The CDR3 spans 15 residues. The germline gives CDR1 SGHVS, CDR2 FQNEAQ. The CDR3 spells CASSLTGTDTGELFF.

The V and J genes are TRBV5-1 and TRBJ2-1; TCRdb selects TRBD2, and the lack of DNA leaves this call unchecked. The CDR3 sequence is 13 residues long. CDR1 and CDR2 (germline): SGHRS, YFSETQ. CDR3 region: CASRTREHDEQFF.

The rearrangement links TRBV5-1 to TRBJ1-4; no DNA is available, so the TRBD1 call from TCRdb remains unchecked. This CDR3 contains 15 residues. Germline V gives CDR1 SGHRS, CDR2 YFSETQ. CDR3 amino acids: CASSMQGAPNEKLFF.

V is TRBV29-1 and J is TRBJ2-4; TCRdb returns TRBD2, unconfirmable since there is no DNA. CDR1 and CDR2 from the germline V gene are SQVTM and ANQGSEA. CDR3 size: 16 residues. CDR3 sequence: CSVEVLQGVAKNIQYF.

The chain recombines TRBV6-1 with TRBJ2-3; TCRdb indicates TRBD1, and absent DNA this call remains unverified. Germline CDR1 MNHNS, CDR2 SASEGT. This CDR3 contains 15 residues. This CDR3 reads CASSQGQGETDTQYF.

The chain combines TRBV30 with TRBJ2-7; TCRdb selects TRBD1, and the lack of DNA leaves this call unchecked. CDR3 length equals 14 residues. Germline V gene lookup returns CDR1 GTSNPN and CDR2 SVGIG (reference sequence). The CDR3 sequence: CAWEGHGGKGEQYF.

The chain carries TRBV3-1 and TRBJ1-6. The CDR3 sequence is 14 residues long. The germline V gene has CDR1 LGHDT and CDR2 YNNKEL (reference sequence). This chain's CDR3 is CASSQDGYNSPLHF. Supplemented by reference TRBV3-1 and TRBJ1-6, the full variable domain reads DTAVSQTPKYLVTQMGNDKSIKCEQNLGHDTMYWYKQDSKKFLKIMFSYNNKELIINETVPNRFSPKSPDKAHLNLHINSLELGDSAVYFCASSQDGYNSPLHFGNGTRLTVT.

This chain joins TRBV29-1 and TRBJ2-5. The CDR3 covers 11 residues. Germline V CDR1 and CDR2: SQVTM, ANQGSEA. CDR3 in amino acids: CSVEEGETQYF.

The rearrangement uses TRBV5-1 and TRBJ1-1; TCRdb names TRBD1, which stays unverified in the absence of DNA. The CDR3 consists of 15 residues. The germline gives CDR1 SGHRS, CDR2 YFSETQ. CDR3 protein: CASSLGTAYFTEAFF.

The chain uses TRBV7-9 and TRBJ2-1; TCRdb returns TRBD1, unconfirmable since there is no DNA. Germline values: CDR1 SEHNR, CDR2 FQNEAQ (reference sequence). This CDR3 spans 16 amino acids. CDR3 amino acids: CASSLQTEPTYNEQFF.

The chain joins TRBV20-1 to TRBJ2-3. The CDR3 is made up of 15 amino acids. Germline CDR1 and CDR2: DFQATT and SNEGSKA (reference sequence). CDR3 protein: CSARARSTDHGTQYF.

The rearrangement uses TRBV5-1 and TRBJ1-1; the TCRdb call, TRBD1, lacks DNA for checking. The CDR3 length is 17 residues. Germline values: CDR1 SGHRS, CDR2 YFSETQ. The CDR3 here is CASSLAPGPPMNTEAFF.

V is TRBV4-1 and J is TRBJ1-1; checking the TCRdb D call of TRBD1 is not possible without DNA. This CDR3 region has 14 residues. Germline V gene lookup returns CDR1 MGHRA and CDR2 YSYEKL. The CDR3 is CASSLGTGWTEAFF.